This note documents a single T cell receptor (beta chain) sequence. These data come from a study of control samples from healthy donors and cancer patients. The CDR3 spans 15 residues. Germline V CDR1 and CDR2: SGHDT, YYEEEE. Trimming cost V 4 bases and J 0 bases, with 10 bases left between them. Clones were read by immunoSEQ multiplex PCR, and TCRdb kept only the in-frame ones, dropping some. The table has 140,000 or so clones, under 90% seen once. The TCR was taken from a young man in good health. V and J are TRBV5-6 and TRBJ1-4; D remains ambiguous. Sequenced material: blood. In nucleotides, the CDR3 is TGTGCCAGCAGCCCGACCAGTGCAACTAATGAAAAACTGTTTTTT. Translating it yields CASSPTSATNEKLFF. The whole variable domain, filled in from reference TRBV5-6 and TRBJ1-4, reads DAGVTQSPTHLIKTRGQQVTLRCSPKSGHDTVSWYQQALGQGPQFIFQYYEEEERQRGNFPDRFSGHQFPNYSSELNVNALLLGDSALYLCASSPTSATNEKLFFGSGTQLSVL.